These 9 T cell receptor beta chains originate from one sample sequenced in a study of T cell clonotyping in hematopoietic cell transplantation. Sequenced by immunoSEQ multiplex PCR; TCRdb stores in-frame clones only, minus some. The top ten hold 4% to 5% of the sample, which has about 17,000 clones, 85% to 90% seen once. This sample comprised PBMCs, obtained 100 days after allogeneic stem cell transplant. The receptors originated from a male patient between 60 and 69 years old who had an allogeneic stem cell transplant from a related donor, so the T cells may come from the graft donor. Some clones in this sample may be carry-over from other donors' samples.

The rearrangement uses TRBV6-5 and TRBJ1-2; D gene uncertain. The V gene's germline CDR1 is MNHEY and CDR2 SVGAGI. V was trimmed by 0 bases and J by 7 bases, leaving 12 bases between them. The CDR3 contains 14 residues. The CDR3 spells CASSYSGKGSGYTF. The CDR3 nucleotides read TGTGCCAGCAGTTACTCGGGGAAGGGCAGTGGCTACACCTTC.

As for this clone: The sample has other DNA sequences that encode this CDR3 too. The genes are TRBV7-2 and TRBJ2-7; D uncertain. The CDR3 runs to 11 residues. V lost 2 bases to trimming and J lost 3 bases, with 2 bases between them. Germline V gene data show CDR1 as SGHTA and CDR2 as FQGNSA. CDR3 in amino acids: CASSLYYEQYF. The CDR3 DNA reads TGTGCCAGCAGCTTATACTACGAGCAGTACTTC.

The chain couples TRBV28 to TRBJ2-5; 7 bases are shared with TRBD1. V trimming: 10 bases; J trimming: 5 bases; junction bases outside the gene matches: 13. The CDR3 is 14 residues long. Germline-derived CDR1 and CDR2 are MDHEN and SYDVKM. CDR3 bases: TGTGCCACAAGACAGGGACCCTCCCGGGAGACCCAGTACTTC. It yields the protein CATRQGPSRETQYF.

DNA of the CDR3: TGTGCCAGTAGTATGGGTGGCTACGAGCAGTACTTC. It yields the protein CASSMGGYEQYF. The chain employs TRBV19 and TRBJ2-7; unclear D gene. Looked up from germline, CDR1 is LNHDA and CDR2 is SQIVND (reference sequence). V lost 3 bases and J 3 bases, leaving 6 bases between the germline ends. The CDR3 is made up of 12 amino acids.

CDR3 sequence reads: CASSPEGSGANVLTF. Here the CDR3 DNA reads TGTGCCAGCAGCCCGGAAGGCTCTGGGGCCAACGTCCTGACTTTC. This chain links TRBV9 with TRBJ2-6; no definite D call. V was clipped by 4 bases and J by 0 bases, with 8 bases between them. This CDR3 comprises 15 residues. Germline V lookup: CDR1 SGDLS, CDR2 YYNGEE.

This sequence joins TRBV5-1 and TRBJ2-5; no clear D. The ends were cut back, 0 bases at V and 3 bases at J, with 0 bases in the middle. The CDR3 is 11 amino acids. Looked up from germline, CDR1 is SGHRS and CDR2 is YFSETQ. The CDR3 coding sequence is TGCGCCAGCAGCTTGGAAGAGACCCAGTACTTC. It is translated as CASSLEETQYF.

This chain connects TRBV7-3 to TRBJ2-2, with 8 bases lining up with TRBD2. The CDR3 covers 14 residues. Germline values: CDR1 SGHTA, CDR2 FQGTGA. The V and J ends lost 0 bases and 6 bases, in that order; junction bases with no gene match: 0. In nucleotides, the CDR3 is TGTGCCAGCAGCTTAACTAGCGGGGCCGGGGAGCTGTTTTTT. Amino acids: CASSLTSGAGELFF.

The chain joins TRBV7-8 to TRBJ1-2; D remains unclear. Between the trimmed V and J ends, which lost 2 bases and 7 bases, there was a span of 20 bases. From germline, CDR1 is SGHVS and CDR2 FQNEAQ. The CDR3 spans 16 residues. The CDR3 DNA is TGTGCCAGCAGCTTACATCGGGAGAGTCCTGAGGGTGGCTACACCTTC. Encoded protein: CASSLHRESPEGGYTF.

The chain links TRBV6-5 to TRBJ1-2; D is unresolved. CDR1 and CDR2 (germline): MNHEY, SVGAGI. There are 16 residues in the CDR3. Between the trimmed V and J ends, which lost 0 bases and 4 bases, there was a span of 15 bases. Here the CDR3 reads CASSYSEVSSFYGYTF. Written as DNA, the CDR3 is TGTGCCAGCAGTTACTCTGAGGTTTCCAGCTTCTATGGCTACACCTTC.